The clone carrying this T cell receptor (beta chain) was counted a few times. The antigen is not known. The source of the sample is a study of T-cell memory formation after mild COVID-19. Turning to the study itself: TCR clusters mostly belonged to single donors. Study-wide findings and caveats: A second wave expanding day 15 to 37 was CD4+-biased; contracting clones were balanced.

V lost 4 bases to trimming and J lost 8 bases; unmatched junction nucleotides: 5. The germline V gene has CDR1 LNHDA and CDR2 SQIVND (reference sequence). CDR3 size: 14 residues. 5'RACE with constant-segment primers built TCRalpha and TCRbeta cDNA libraries with UMIs. TCRdb called the 5' RACE reads again in MiXCR, with one record for every CDR3 protein. Among 450,000 or so distinct CDR3 sequences, around 27% were seen once, and the ten largest hold approximately 13%. V usage is TRBV19 and J usage is TRBJ2-1; 10 nucleotides align to TRBD1. The TCR comes from an adult woman who had mild COVID-19 (a few samples of this study predate the infection). Cell type and time point are not known. The sample was PBMCs or a T cell subset sorted from them (not recorded which). CDR3 amino acids: CASSRDRGFDEQFF. The CDR3 DNA is TGTGCCAGTAGTAGGGACAGGGGTTTCGATGAGCAGTTCTTC.